This TCR beta chain was captured in a study of T cells in tuberculosis. Across the study: CD1B tetramers identified T cells specific for mycobacterial lipid GMM. This South African cohort compared adolescents with or without latent tuberculosis against adults with active tuberculosis.

Study-wide points: Active tuberculosis TCR-alpha repertoires lay closer to GMM-specific TCRs than IGRA-negative controls, suggesting clonal expansion. Using the GMM-specific repertoire gave about 84% accuracy versus 70% with motifs.

Assay: immunoSEQ multiplex PCR; the TCRdb copy retains only in-frame clones and omits some. The table records about 30,000 clones, around 95% of them present only once. This CDR3 spans 12 amino acids. Germline V CDR1 and CDR2: SGHRS, YFSETQ. V dropped 0 bases and J dropped 6 bases, with 6 bases sitting between them. On this clone itself: The antigen is unknown.

This clonotype originated in a donor between 10 and 35 years old with latent tuberculosis or without tuberculosis infection. The genes are TRBV5-1 and TRBJ1-2, with D possibly TRBD1 on 6 matching bases. Sequenced material: PBMCs. The CDR3 DNA sequence: TGCGCCAGCAGCTTGGACAGGGATGGCTACACCTTC. This gives the protein CASSLDRDGYTF.